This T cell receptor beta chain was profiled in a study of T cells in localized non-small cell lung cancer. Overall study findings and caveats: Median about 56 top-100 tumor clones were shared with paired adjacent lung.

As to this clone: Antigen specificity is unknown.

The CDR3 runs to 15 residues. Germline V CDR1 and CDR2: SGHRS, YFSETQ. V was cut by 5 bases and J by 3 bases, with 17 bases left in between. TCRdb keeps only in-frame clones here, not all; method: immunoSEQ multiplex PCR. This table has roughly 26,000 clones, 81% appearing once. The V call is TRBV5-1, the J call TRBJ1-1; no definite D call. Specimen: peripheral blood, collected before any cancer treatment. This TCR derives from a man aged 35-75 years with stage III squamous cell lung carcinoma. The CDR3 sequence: CASSFTSGRDTEAFF. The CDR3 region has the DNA TGCGCCAGCAGTTTTACCTCCGGGAGGGACACTGAAGCTTTCTTT. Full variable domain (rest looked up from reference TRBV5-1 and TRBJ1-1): KAGVTQTPRYLIKTRGQQVTLSCSPISGHRSVSWYQQTPGQGLQFLFEYFSETQRNKGNFPGRFSGRQFSNSRSEMNVSTLELGDSALYLCASSFTSGRDTEAFFGQGTRLTVV.